The subject of this entry is one T cell receptor beta chain. The data were obtained in a study of cytomegalovirus exposure and HLA in healthy donors. Amplification used 60 Vbeta primers and 13 Jbeta primers. TCRdb's table, derived via immunoSEQ multiplex PCR, lists solely in-frame clones and lacks some. The table lists about 220,000 clones, over 70% of them singletons. CDR3 length equals 15 residues. The germline gives CDR1 LNHDA, CDR2 SQIVND (reference sequence). V was pared by 10 bases and J by 5 bases, with 10 bases of the junction left unmatched. The chain links TRBV19 to TRBJ1-5; 11 bases are a match to TRBD1. The origin of this receptor is a boy younger than 10 in good health and CMV-seronegative. The sequencing input was PBMCs. The CDR3 loop reads CATLWTGGVDQPQHF. The CDR3 DNA sequence: TGTGCCACCCTATGGACAGGGGGCGTCGATCAGCCCCAGCATTTT.